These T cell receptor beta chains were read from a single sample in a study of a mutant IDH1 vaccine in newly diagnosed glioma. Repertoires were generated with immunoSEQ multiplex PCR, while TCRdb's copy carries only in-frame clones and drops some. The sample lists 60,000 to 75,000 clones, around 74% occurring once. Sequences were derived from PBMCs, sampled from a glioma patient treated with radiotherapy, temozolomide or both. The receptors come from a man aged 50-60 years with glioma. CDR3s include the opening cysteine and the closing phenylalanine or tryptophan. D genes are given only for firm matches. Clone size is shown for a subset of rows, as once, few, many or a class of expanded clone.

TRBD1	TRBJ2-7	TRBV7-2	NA	CASSSQGTGAAEQYF	TGTGCCAGCAGCTCGCAGGGGACAGGGGCCGCCGAGCAGTACTTC
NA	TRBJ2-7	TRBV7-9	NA	CASSPGTYEQYF	TGTGCCAGCAGCCCGGGGACCTACGAGCAGTACTTC
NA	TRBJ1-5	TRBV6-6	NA	CASRSGDQPQHF	TGTGCCAGCAGATCGGGAGATCAGCCCCAGCATTTT
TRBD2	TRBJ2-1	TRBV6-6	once	CASRAGGDNEQFF	TGTGCCAGCAGGGCGGGGGGAGACAATGAGCAGTTCTTC
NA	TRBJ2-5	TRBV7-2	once	CASSAQRETQYF	TGTGCCAGCAGTGCGCAACGGGAGACCCAGTACTTC
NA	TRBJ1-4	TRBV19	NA	CASNTVTNEKLFF	TGTGCCAGTAACACCGTAACTAATGAAAAACTGTTTTTT
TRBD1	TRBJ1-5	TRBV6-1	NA	CASSESGQVNQPQHF	TGTGCCAGCAGTGAATCGGGACAGGTCAATCAGCCCCAGCATTTT
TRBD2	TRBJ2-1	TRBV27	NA	CASGRYPGLAGGGWFF	TGTGCCAGCGGCCGATACCCGGGACTAGCGGGGGGGGGTTGGTTCTTC
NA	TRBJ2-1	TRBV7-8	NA	CASSLQGEVNNEQFF	TGTGCCAGCAGCTTACAGGGGGAGGTTAACAATGAGCAGTTCTTC
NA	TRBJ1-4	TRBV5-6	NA	CASSLEGSNEKLFF	TGTGCCAGCAGCTTGGAGGGGAGTAATGAAAAACTGTTTTTT
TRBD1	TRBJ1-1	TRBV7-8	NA	CASRTDRGLGNTEAFF	TGTGCCAGCAGAACTGACAGGGGGCTCGGGAACACTGAAGCTTTCTTT
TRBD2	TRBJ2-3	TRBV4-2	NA	CASSQPRTSGVLPAGTQYF	TGTGCCAGCAGCCAGCCCCGGACTAGCGGGGTGCTCCCTGCTGGTACGCAGTATTTT
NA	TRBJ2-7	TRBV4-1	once	CASSQGSPRGEQYF	TGCGCCAGCAGCCAAGGATCGCCGAGGGGAGAGCAGTACTTC
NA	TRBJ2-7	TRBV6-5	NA	CASSYSMGRYEQYF	TGTGCCAGCAGTTACTCGATGGGCCGCTACGAGCAGTACTTC
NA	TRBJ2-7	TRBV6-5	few	CASSYTSMGNEQYF	TGTGCCAGCAGTTACACGTCGATGGGGAACGAGCAGTACTTC
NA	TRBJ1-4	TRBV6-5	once	CASSYGVATNEKLFF	TGTGCCAGCAGTTACGGGGTTGCAACTAATGAAAAACTGTTTTTT
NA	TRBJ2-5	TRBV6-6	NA	CASRGWGQETQYF	TGTGCCAGCAGAGGATGGGGACAAGAGACCCAGTACTTC
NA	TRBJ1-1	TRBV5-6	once	CASSPGQEITAFF	TGTGCCAGCAGCCCGGGGCAGGAGATAACAGCTTTCTTT
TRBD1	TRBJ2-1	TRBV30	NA	CALGYRGHEQFF	TGTGCCTTAGGATACAGGGGCCATGAGCAGTTCTTC
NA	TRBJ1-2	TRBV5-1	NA	CASSSNPSGGYTF	TGCGCCAGCAGCTCGAATCCGTCGGGTGGCTACACCTTC
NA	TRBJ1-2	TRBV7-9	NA	CASSLMGGSGHTF	TGTGCCAGCAGCTTAATGGGAGGCTCTGGCCACACCTTC
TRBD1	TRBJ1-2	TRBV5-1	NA	CASRGQGRGTNYGYTF	TGCGCCAGCAGGGGACAGGGACGCGGGACTAACTATGGCTACACCTTC
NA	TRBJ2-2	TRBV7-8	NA	CASSLVLPNTGELFF	TGTGCCAGCAGCTTAGTTCTCCCTAACACCGGGGAGCTGTTTTTT
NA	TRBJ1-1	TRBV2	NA	CASGQGTNTEAFF	TGTGCCAGCGGCCAGGGGACGAACACTGAAGCTTTCTTT
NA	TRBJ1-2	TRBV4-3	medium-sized	CASSQDFAFGNYGYTF	TGCGCCAGCAGCCAAGATTTCGCGTTTGGAAACTATGGCTACACCTTC